The 21 T cell receptor beta chains listed next were all sequenced from one sample in a study of cytomegalovirus exposure and HLA in healthy donors. The PCR used 60 Vbeta and 13 Jbeta primers. Produced via immunoSEQ multiplex PCR; TCRdb's table is partial and in-frame only. The sample contains hundreds of thousands of clones, almost 85% of which appear only once. What was sequenced was PBMCs. Source of these receptors: a woman aged 40 to 49 in good health and CMV-seronegative.

This chain joins TRBV28 and TRBJ1-1; D is uncertain. From germline, CDR1 is MDHEN and CDR2 SYDVKM. CDR3 size: 13 residues. V gave up 6 bases and J gave up 5 bases, with 13 bases separating them. CDR3 loop: CASSLEGRTEAFF. The CDR3 bases are TGTGCCAGCAGCCTAGAGGGAAGGACTGAAGCTTTCTTT.

This chain connects TRBV10-3 to TRBJ2-1; perhaps TRBD1 as D (5 bases). Germline-derived CDR1 and CDR2 are ENHRY and SYGVKD. Trimming stripped 5 bases from V and 0 bases from J, with 11 bases between. This CDR3 comprises 15 residues. The CDR3 sequence: CAISRGGASYNEQFF. In DNA form, the CDR3 reads TGTGCCATCAGTAGGGGTGGGGCCTCCTACAATGAGCAGTTCTTC.

The chain combines TRBV6-5 with TRBJ1-4; no clear D gene. This CDR3 region has 14 residues. V was cut by 4 bases and J by 4 bases, with 10 bases left in between. CDR1 MNHEY and CDR2 SVGAGI come from the germline V gene. In DNA, the CDR3 is TGTGCCAGCAGTTCAGGAAAAGTTAATGAAAAACTGTTTTTT. Protein sequence: CASSSGKVNEKLFF.

This clone came up once. V is TRBV2 and J is TRBJ2-3; no clear D gene. V was clipped by 5 bases and J by 6 bases, with 18 bases between them. Looked up from germline, CDR1 is SNHLY and CDR2 is FYNNEI. This CDR3 contains 15 residues. CDR3 nucleotides: TGTGCCAGCAGTCCGAACTCGCTATTACGGGATACGCAGTATTTT. Translation: CASSPNSLLRDTQYF. Together with reference TRBV2 and TRBJ2-3, the CDR3 gives the full variable domain: EPEVTQTPSHQVTQMGQEVILRCVPISNHLYFYWYRQILGQKVEFLVSFYNNEISEKSEIFDDQFSVERPDGSNFTLKIRSTKLEDSAMYFCASSPNSLLRDTQYFGPGTRLTVL.

The rearrangement links TRBV28 to TRBJ2-6, with a tentative D call TRBD2 (6 bases). V lost 2 bases and J lost 0, with 14 bases in between. Germline values: CDR1 MDHEN, CDR2 SYDVKM. This CDR3 has 18 residues. This chain's CDR3 is CASSLMRGRFSGANVLTF. CDR3 sequence (DNA): TGTGCCAGCAGTTTAATGCGGGGCAGATTCTCTGGGGCCAACGTCCTGACTTTC.

This clone appeared once. The rearrangement uses TRBV6-5 and TRBJ2-1; 10 bases align to TRBD1. Germline assignment: CDR1 MNHEY and CDR2 SVGAGI. J gave up 4 bases and V 0 bases, and 3 bases lay outside the gene matches. The CDR3 consists of 16 residues. DNA for the CDR3: TGTGCCAGCAGTTACTCCGGGACAGGGGTATACAATGAGCAGTTCTTC. This encodes CASSYSGTGVYNEQFF.

V gene TRBV28 combines with J gene TRBJ2-7; TRBD1 matches at 9 bases. The CDR3 is 13 amino acids. Germline V CDR1 and CDR2: MDHEN, SYDVKM. V trimming: 5 bases; J trimming: 6 bases; junction bases outside the gene matches: 5. The CDR3 bases are TGTGCCAGCAGTCCCGACAGGGGGATCGAGCAGTACTTC. It codes for CASSPDRGIEQYF.

The chain has TRBV5-1 and TRBJ1-1, with 8 bases matching TRBD1. This CDR3 region has 15 residues. Germline CDR1 SGHRS, CDR2 YFSETQ. Trimming removed 0 bases from V and 3 bases from J; junction bases left unmatched: 4. The CDR3 loop reads CASSLVGQGDTEAFF. As DNA, the CDR3 is TGCGCCAGCAGCTTGGTTGGACAGGGAGACACTGAAGCTTTCTTT.

This clone was seen only once. This chain connects TRBV14 to TRBJ2-1; 8 nucleotides line up with TRBD1. The CDR3 totals 15 residues. The germline gives CDR1 SGHDN, CDR2 FVKESK. J gave up 7 bases and V 6 bases, and 11 bases lay outside the gene matches. Here the CDR3 DNA reads TGTGCCAGCAGTCGGACAGGGAGAACTCAGAATGAGCAGTTCTTC. As protein: CASSRTGRTQNEQFF.

The chain links TRBV15 to TRBJ2-7, with D maybe TRBD2 (6 bases). This CDR3 has 13 residues. CDR1 and CDR2 from the germline V gene are LNHNV and YYDKDF (reference sequence). The germline V and J ends were trimmed by 1 base and 2 bases, with 6 bases remaining between them. CDR3 loop: CATSRGGTYEQYF. CDR3 bases: TGTGCCACCAGCAGAGGCGGGACCTACGAGCAGTACTTC.

The chain links TRBV6-6 to TRBJ1-4; 7 nucleotides match TRBD1. The CDR3 sequence is 15 residues long. CDR1 is MNHNY and CDR2 is SVGAGI in the germline V gene (reference sequence). V lost 4 bases and J lost 3; bases outside the gene matches: 5. For the CDR3, the DNA is TGTGCCAGCAGTTTCACACAGGGGCCTAATGAAAAACTGTTTTTT. The encoded protein is CASSFTQGPNEKLFF.

The chain joins TRBV5-1 to TRBJ1-1; D perhaps matches TRBD1 (5 bases). V lost 1 base, J lost 4 bases, and 14 bases lay in between. Germline V lookup: CDR1 SGHRS, CDR2 YFSETQ. The CDR3 consists of 15 residues. In nucleotides, the CDR3 is TGCGCCAGCAGCTTGAAAGCGGGGGGGGTCACTGAAGCTTTCTTT. Its protein is CASSLKAGGVTEAFF. The variable domain in full, with the rest retrieved from reference TRBV5-1 and TRBJ1-1, is KAGVTQTPRYLIKTRGQQVTLSCSPISGHRSVSWYQQTPGQGLQFLFEYFSETQRNKGNFPGRFSGRQFSNSRSEMNVSTLELGDSALYLCASSLKAGGVTEAFFGQGTRLTVV.

This sequence joins TRBV28 and TRBJ1-2; perhaps TRBD1 as D (6 bases). V was cut by 3 bases and J by 5 bases, with 10 bases left in between. The length of the CDR3 is 13 residues. Germline loops: CDR1 MDHEN, CDR2 SYDVKM. In DNA form, the CDR3 reads TGTGCCAGCAGTTTCGGGACACGGTATGGCTACACCTTC. It is translated as CASSFGTRYGYTF.

V is TRBV28 and J is TRBJ2-7, with D perhaps matching TRBD2 (6 bases). Between the trimmed V and J ends, which lost 7 bases and 3 bases, there was a span of 16 bases. The CDR3 spans 14 residues. Germline loops: CDR1 MDHEN, CDR2 SYDVKM. In DNA, the CDR3 is TGTGCCAGCACCGGGGACTCCCCACTCTACGAGCAGTACTTC. Protein sequence: CASTGDSPLYEQYF.

This chain connects TRBV29-1 to TRBJ1-2, with D possibly matching TRBD1 (5 bases). This CDR3 region has 12 residues. Trimming left V 5 bases short and J 8 bases short, with 15 bases between. In germline, CDR1 is SQVTM, CDR2 ANQGSEA. The CDR3 DNA is TGCAGCGTTAGGCAGGGAATGCGGGGCTACACCTTC. This translates into CSVRQGMRGYTF.

This clone was observed once. The rearrangement joins TRBV18 to TRBJ2-3; 8 bases fit TRBD2. The germline gives CDR1 KGHSH, CDR2 LQKENI. The trim removed 3 bases at V and 2 bases at J, leaving 4 bases unmatched. This CDR3 comprises 15 residues. DNA for the CDR3: TGTGCCAGCTCACCCTCGGGGGGGCCCACAGATACGCAGTATTTT. Its translation: CASSPSGGPTDTQYF.

This clone showed up just a few times. The V gene is TRBV7-9, the J gene TRBJ1-4; no reliable D call. Germline lookup yields CDR1 SEHNR and CDR2 FQNEAQ (reference sequence). V lost 0 bases to trimming and J lost 6 bases, with 5 bases between them. The CDR3 has 13 amino acids. CDR3 in amino acids: CASSLALDEKLFF. CDR3 bases: TGTGCCAGCAGCTTAGCGCTAGATGAAAAACTGTTTTTT.

The J gene is TRBJ2-2, the V gene TRBV28; D call uncertain. The V end was cut by 2 bases, the J end by 5 bases, with 12 bases between. The CDR3 runs 15 residues. Looked up from germline, CDR1 is MDHEN and CDR2 is SYDVKM. The CDR3: CASSLGSWLTGELFF. The CDR3 nucleotides are TGTGCCAGCAGTTTAGGTAGCTGGCTGACCGGGGAGCTGTTTTTT.

The V and J genes are TRBV6-5 and TRBJ1-2; 8 bases match TRBD1. This CDR3 is built from 13 residues. Trimming at V came to 2 bases and at J to 6 bases, leaving 2 bases not matched to a gene. Germline V gene data show CDR1 as MNHEY and CDR2 as SVGAGI. The CDR3 region is CASSYNRGNGYTF. CDR3 DNA sequence: TGTGCCAGCAGTTACAACAGGGGGAATGGCTACACCTTC.

A few counts support this clone. This chain joins TRBV11-3 and TRBJ2-5; D might be TRBD2 (5 bases). Between the trimmed V and J ends, which lost 0 bases and 5 bases, there was a span of 13 bases. CDR1 and CDR2 (germline): SGHNT, YENEEA. This CDR3 has 15 amino acids. The CDR3 region has the DNA TGTGCCAGCAGCTTAGATCCCCCGGGATGGGAGACCCAGTACTTC. This sequence encodes CASSLDPPGWETQYF.

This clone was seen only once. The chain combines TRBV6-1 with TRBJ1-2, with D perhaps TRBD1 (5 bases). The CDR3 is made up of 16 amino acids. V lost 2 bases to trimming and J lost 2 bases, with 15 bases between them. Germline V CDR1 and CDR2: MNHNS, SASEGT. CDR3 sequence (DNA): TGTGCCAGCAGTGAAAGAGTCGGGAGGACAAACTATGGCTACACCTTC. This gives the protein CASSERVGRTNYGYTF.